Listed below are T cell receptor beta chains from one sample, sequenced in a study of T cells in Graves' hyperthyroidism and ophthalmopathy. TCRdb called the multiplex PCR reads again in MiXCR, with one record for every CDR3 protein. The sample carries roughly 740,000 distinct CDR3 sequences, around 15% recorded once. Sequencing used blood. The receptors were sampled from a man younger than 35 with Graves' hyperthyroidism. The conserved cysteine and the conserved F or W are not part of the CDR3 here. Each record gives: J gene, V gene, CDR3 protein.

j_gene: TRBJ2-7
v_gene: TRBV5-8
CDR3aa: ASSPAMDKSYEQY

j_gene: TRBJ2-7
v_gene: TRBV6-1
CDR3aa: ASSERTGFAYEQY

j_gene: TRBJ2-4
v_gene: TRBV11-2
CDR3aa: ASSQPGGGFSAKNIQY

j_gene: TRBJ2-5
v_gene: TRBV11-2
CDR3aa: ASSLDYLGETQY

j_gene: TRBJ1-2
v_gene: TRBV11-3
CDR3aa: ASSLDSAGYGYT

j_gene: TRBJ1-1
v_gene: TRBV5-1
CDR3aa: ASLDRGRGNTEAF

j_gene: TRBJ1-2
v_gene: TRBV24-1
CDR3aa: ATSDSDKDYGYT

j_gene: TRBJ1-1
v_gene: TRBV5-1
CDR3aa: ASLGQPNTEAF

j_gene: TRBJ1-1
v_gene: TRBV2
CDR3aa: ASIGGTEAS

j_gene: TRBJ1-5
v_gene: TRBV20-1
CDR3aa: SARSGSGQPQH

j_gene: TRBJ2-5
v_gene: TRBV6-2/TRBV6-3
CDR3aa: ASSSQGLAGGLQETQY

j_gene: TRBJ1-1
v_gene: TRBV27
CDR3aa: ASSSIRWDSEAF

j_gene: TRBJ1-1
v_gene: TRBV19
CDR3aa: ASSEGAGTEAL

j_gene: TRBJ2-5
v_gene: TRBV28
CDR3aa: ASNEGDYQETQY

j_gene: TRBJ2-5
v_gene: TRBV7-2
CDR3aa: ASSTLGQGTQY

j_gene: TRBJ2-1
v_gene: TRBV6-6
CDR3aa: ASSYWRGSGVSNEQF

j_gene: TRBJ2-1
v_gene: TRBV18
CDR3aa: ASSPGTASYNEQF

j_gene: TRBJ1-4
v_gene: TRBV7-3
CDR3aa: ASSSGQGGREKLF

j_gene: TRBJ2-1
v_gene: TRBV2
CDR3aa: ASTDSFSYNGQF

j_gene: TRBJ2-7
v_gene: TRBV7-9
CDR3aa: ASSFRTRSDEQY

j_gene: TRBJ1-3
v_gene: TRBV12-3/TRBV12-4
CDR3aa: ASRQTVSGNTIY

j_gene: TRBJ2-3
v_gene: TRBV14
CDR3aa: ASSQAPSGFSTDTQY

j_gene: TRBJ2-1
v_gene: TRBV20-1
CDR3aa: SARGKASGAYNEQF

j_gene: TRBJ1-1
v_gene: TRBV27
CDR3aa: ASSGRQGTPGAF

j_gene: TRBJ2-1
v_gene: TRBV18
CDR3aa: ASSPRDRVSNEQF

j_gene: TRBJ2-5
v_gene: TRBV12-3/TRBV12-4
CDR3aa: ASIRTGTETQY

j_gene: TRBJ1-6
v_gene: TRBV12-3/TRBV12-4
CDR3aa: ASKEDRGNNSPLH

j_gene: TRBJ2-1
v_gene: TRBV3-1
CDR3aa: ASIYSGRANEQF

j_gene: TRBJ1-6
v_gene: TRBV6-1
CDR3aa: ASSEVKAPLH

j_gene: TRBJ2-7
v_gene: TRBV2
CDR3aa: ASRGTGEAYYEQY

j_gene: TRBJ2-1
v_gene: TRBV20-1
CDR3aa: SATAGGGMGLEQF

j_gene: TRBJ2-6
v_gene: TRBV6-1
CDR3aa: ASSGYRQGIGANVLT

j_gene: TRBJ2-5
v_gene: TRBV6-6
CDR3aa: ASSYQTWYQETQY

j_gene: TRBJ2-7
v_gene: TRBV28
CDR3aa: ASSLAVAGGYEQY

j_gene: TRBJ2-1
v_gene: TRBV7-9
CDR3aa: ASSYRGGDEQF

j_gene: TRBJ2-1
v_gene: TRBV30
CDR3aa: AWSADQGWDEQF

j_gene: TRBJ2-7
v_gene: TRBV7-9
CDR3aa: ASRGSGGKWAYEQY

j_gene: TRBJ1-2
v_gene: TRBV18
CDR3aa: ASSPVVGEKYGYT

j_gene: TRBJ2-1
v_gene: TRBV30
CDR3aa: AWTRGRGRSSYNEQF

j_gene: TRBJ1-4
v_gene: TRBV10-3
CDR3aa: AISGRGSPDEKLF

j_gene: TRBJ2-3
v_gene: TRBV2
CDR3aa: ASSEPGPDTQY

j_gene: TRBJ2-1
v_gene: TRBV7-3
CDR3aa: ASSLTGGRDEQF

j_gene: TRBJ2-6
v_gene: TRBV10-3
CDR3aa: AISRRTAGANVLT

j_gene: TRBJ2-7
v_gene: TRBV29-1
CDR3aa: SVEAQTNRIYEQY

j_gene: TRBJ2-1
v_gene: TRBV12-3/TRBV12-4
CDR3aa: ASTPTSGRPNEQF

j_gene: TRBJ2-3
v_gene: TRBV7-9
CDR3aa: ASSPTGLAGDTQY

j_gene: TRBJ2-7
v_gene: TRBV12-3/TRBV12-4
CDR3aa: ASSPIGQGYEQY

j_gene: TRBJ2-7
v_gene: TRBV4-1
CDR3aa: ASSQTLEQYEQY

j_gene: TRBJ1-5
v_gene: TRBV12-3/TRBV12-4
CDR3aa: ASSSSTSFNQPQH

j_gene: TRBJ2-3
v_gene: TRBV12-3/TRBV12-4
CDR3aa: ASRRLAGSDTQY

j_gene: TRBJ2-7
v_gene: TRBV28
CDR3aa: ASSTPTSGKVYEQY

j_gene: TRBJ2-1
v_gene: TRBV5-1
CDR3aa: ASSSQGPSDEQF

j_gene: TRBJ2-5
v_gene: TRBV28
CDR3aa: ASSPIRAKGYQETQY

j_gene: TRBJ2-3
v_gene: TRBV29-1
CDR3aa: SVAGGQTDTQY

j_gene: TRBJ2-2
v_gene: TRBV24-1
CDR3aa: ATSDLPGQENTGELF